These T cell receptor beta chains were read from a single sample in a study of T cell repertoires in cytomegalovirus infection. TCRdb re-called the reads with MiXCR, one entry per CDR3 protein. The data hold over 150,000 distinct CDR3 sequences, with 17% observed a single time. Material: CD8+ T cells from PBMCs. These receptors were taken from a human donor in good health (CMV status not recorded). Some clones in this sample may be carry-over from other donors' samples. CDR3s include the opening cysteine and the closing phenylalanine or tryptophan. D genes are given only for firm matches. Clone size is shown for a subset of rows, as once, few, many or a class of expanded clone.

>16|.|TRBD2|TRBV6-5|TRBJ2-5
TGTGCCAGCAGTCCCCTGACTAGCGGGGAACAAGAGACCCAGTACTTC
CASSPLTSGEQETQYF
>10|few|.|TRBV30|TRBJ2-2
TGTGCCTGGTACACCGGGGAGCTGTTTTTT
CAWYTGELFF
>14|.|.|TRBV6-5|TRBJ2-1
TGTGCCAGCAGTTACTATGGGGCCAGGAATGAGCAGTTCTTC
CASSYYGARNEQFF
>14|.|.|TRBV30|TRBJ2-7
TGTGCCTGGAGTGGGGGGACGGATACCTACGAGCAGTACTTC
CAWSGGTDTYEQYF
>13|.|.|TRBV4-1|TRBJ1-1
TGCGCCAGCAGCCAAGCCGGGGTGACTGAAGCTTTCTTT
CASSQAGVTEAFF
>15|.|TRBD2|TRBV7-9|TRBJ2-1
TGTGCCAGCAGCTCTGGACTAGCGATAAGCAATGAGCAGTTCTTC
CASSSGLAISNEQFF
>14|few|.|TRBV12-3/TRBV12-4|TRBJ2-4
TGTGCCAGCACCCCCCGGGACCCCGAAAACATTCAGTACTTC
CASTPRDPENIQYF
>17|.|.|TRBV4-1|TRBJ1-3
TGCGCCAGCAGCCAAGATAGGACAGCTCGTAAAGGAAACACCATATATTTT
CASSQDRTARKGNTIYF
>13|many|.|TRBV7-2|TRBJ2-7
TGTGCCAGCAGCTTAGCGTTGGACTACGAGCAGTACTTC
CASSLALDYEQYF
>16|few|.|TRBV7-9|TRBJ1-4
TGTGCCAGCAGCTCCGCGACAGGCCCAACTAATGAAAAACTGTTTTTT
CASSSATGPTNEKLFF
>15|.|.|TRBV7-8|TRBJ2-2
TGTGCCAGCAGCTTAGTAGATGGTGGCGCCGGGGAGCTGTTTTTT
CASSLVDGGAGELFF
>16|few|.|TRBV7-9|TRBJ2-7
TGTGCCAGCAGCTCACCTGACTCGAGGTTCGGGCACGAGCAGTACTTC
CASSSPDSRFGHEQYF
>12|.|TRBD2|TRBV29-1|TRBJ2-5
TGCAGCGTCGGGGGGAAGGCGGGGACCCAGTACTTC
CSVGGKAGTQYF
>14|.|TRBD2|TRBV6-2/TRBV6-3|TRBJ2-1
TGTGCCAGCAGTCCCGGGACTAGTTACAATGAGCAGTTCTTC
CASSPGTSYNEQFF
>16|.|TRBD1|TRBV29-1|TRBJ1-4
TGCAGCGTTGAAGAGCCCATACCGGGACAGAAAGAAAAACTGTTTTTT
CSVEEPIPGQKEKLFF
>15|.|TRBD1|TRBV6-5|TRBJ1-6
TGTGACAGCAGGGGGGACAGGGCAAGTCTTTCACCCCTCCACTTT
CDSRGDRASLSPLHF
>12|.|.|TRBV7-9|TRBJ2-1
TGTGCCAGCAGTACCATACACAATGAGCAGTTCTTC
CASSTIHNEQFF
>13|many|.|TRBV12-3/TRBV12-4|TRBJ1-1
TGTGCCAGCAGTTTGGGCCGGGGGACTGAAGCTTTCTTT
CASSLGRGTEAFF
>12|.|TRBD1|TRBV29-1|TRBJ1-2
TGCAGCGTGGACAGGTCCGACTATGGCTACACCTTC
CSVDRSDYGYTF
>13|.|.|TRBV12-3/TRBV12-4|TRBJ2-7
TGTGCCAGCATGAACAGGGAGTCCTACGAGCAGTACTTC
CASMNRESYEQYF
>19|few|TRBD2|TRBV12-3/TRBV12-4|TRBJ2-2
TGTGCCAGCAGTTTCGGGCTAGCGGGGACTACCGCGAACACCGGGGAGCTGTTTTTT
CASSFGLAGTTANTGELFF
>14|.|.|TRBV29-1|TRBJ2-7
TGCAGCGCCTGGTCTGGGGCCCGCATTGGCGAGCAGTACTTC
CSAWSGARIGEQYF
>15|few|TRBD1|TRBV5-6|TRBJ2-5
TGTGCCAGCAGCTTGACAGGGGGCGTGGGGGAGACCCAGTACTTC
CASSLTGGVGETQYF
>17|few|TRBD2|TRBV7-6|TRBJ2-7
TGTGCCAGCAGCGCCCCGCGAGCGGGGGGAACAACCTACGAGCAGTACTTC
CASSAPRAGGTTYEQYF
>13|few|.|TRBV5-6|TRBJ2-1
TGTGCCAGCAGCTTGGGTACCGGCTATGAGCAGTTCTTC
CASSLGTGYEQFF
>14|.|TRBD2|TRBV20-1|TRBJ2-5
TGCAGTGCAAAAAACGGGGGGGCGGAGGAGACCCAGTACTTC
CSAKNGGAEETQYF
>14|once|.|TRBV6-1|TRBJ1-2
TGTGCCAGCAGCCGACAGCGGGGAAACTATGGCTACACCTTC
CASSRQRGNYGYTF
>17|few|TRBD1|TRBV7-8|TRBJ2-7
TGTGCCAGCAGCTTAGAAGGGACAGGGAATAAACCCTACGAGCAGTACTTC
CASSLEGTGNKPYEQYF
>11|.|.|TRBV6-2/TRBV6-3|TRBJ2-1
TGTGCCAGCAGGCGGGACCGGGGGAAGTTCTTC
CASRRDRGKFF
>14|.|TRBD1|TRBV4-1|TRBJ2-7
TGCGCCAGCAGCCTCGGACAGGGGGCCTCCGAGCAGTACTTC
CASSLGQGASEQYF
>14|.|.|TRBV7-2|TRBJ2-3
TGTGCCAGCAGCTTATTTAGCGCCACAGATACGCAGTATTTT
CASSLFSATDTQYF
>11|few|.|TRBV12-3/TRBV12-4|TRBJ1-4
TGTGCCAGTGGGGCAAGTGAAAAACTGTTTTTT
CASGASEKLFF
>15|few|TRBD1|TRBV7-9|TRBJ2-7
TGTGCCAGCAGCGCGCCTGGGACAGGCAGCCACGAGCAGTACTTC
CASSAPGTGSHEQYF
>13|few|.|TRBV27|TRBJ1-2
TGTGCCAGCAGTTTAGGGTTCCCGTATGGCTACACCTTC
CASSLGFPYGYTF
>17|once|.|TRBV20-1|TRBJ1-2
TGCAGTGCCGTAGCAAAAGGTGACCAACGGGGAGTGGATGGCTACACCTTC
CSAVAKGDQRGVDGYTF